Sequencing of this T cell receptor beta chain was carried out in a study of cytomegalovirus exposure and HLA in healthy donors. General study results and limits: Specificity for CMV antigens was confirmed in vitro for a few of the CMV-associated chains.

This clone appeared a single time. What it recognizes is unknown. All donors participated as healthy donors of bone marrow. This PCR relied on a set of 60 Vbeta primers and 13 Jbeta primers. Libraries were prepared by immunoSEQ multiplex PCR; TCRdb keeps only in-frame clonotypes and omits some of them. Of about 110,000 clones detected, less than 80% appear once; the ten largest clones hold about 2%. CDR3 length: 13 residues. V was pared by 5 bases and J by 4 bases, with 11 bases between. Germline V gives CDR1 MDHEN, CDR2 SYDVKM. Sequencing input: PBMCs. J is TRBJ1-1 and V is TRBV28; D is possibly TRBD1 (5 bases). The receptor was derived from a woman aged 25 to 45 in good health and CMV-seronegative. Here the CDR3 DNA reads TGTGCCAGCAGTCTCAAGGGGATCACTGAAGCTTTCTTT. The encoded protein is CASSLKGITEAFF. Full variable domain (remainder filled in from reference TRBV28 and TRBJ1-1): DVKVTQSSRYLVKRTGEKVFLECVQDMDHENMFWYRQDPGLGLRLIYFSYDVKMKEKGDIPEGYSVSREKKERFSLILESASTNQTSMYLCASSLKGITEAFFGQGTRLTVV.